This T cell receptor (beta chain) was sequenced during a study of human T cells and chemical hapten exposure. About the study: Chiefly women, the patients showed alopecia areata, totalis or universalis.

Time point denoted: patch test 2, 6 weeks after DPC sensitization. Treatment given: therapeutic diphenylcyclopropenone sensitization with weekly scalp DPC. One entry per CDR3 protein, called by TCRdb with MiXCR from the RACE reads. Of approximately 96,000 distinct CDR3 sequences detected, about 9.3% appear once; the ten largest clones hold 2% to 2.5%. Germline V CDR1 and CDR2: LNHDA, SQIVND (reference sequence). V shed 2 bases and J shed 6 bases, with 13 bases lying between them. There are 15 residues in the CDR3. Remarks on this clonotype: Its antigen is as yet unknown. A read error may be the cause here, since a much bigger clone is one base away.

Study-level findings and limits: Donors had alopecia, so their immune response may differ from healthy people's.

This specimen was whole blood, taken in connection with sensitization to the hapten diphenylcyclopropenone (DPC). This chain uses TRBV19 with TRBJ2-2; D gene ambiguous. This sequence was found in a woman aged 40 to 50 with alopecia areata. Some clones in this sample may be carry-over from other donors' samples. CDR3 in DNA: TGTGCCAGTAGTATAATTCCCCCCGGCTCCGGGGAGCTGTTTTTT. Its translation is CASSIIPPGSGELFF.